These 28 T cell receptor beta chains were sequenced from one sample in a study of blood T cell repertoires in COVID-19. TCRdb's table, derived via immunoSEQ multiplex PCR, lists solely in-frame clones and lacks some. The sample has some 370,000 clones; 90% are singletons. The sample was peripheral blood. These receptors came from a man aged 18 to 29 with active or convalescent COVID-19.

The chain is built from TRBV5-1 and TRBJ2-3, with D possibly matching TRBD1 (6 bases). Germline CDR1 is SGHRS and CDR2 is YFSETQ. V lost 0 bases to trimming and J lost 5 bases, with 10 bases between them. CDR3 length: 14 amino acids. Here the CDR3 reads CASSLAGVGDTQYF. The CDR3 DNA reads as TGCGCCAGCAGCTTGGCAGGGGTTGGAGATACGCAGTATTTT.

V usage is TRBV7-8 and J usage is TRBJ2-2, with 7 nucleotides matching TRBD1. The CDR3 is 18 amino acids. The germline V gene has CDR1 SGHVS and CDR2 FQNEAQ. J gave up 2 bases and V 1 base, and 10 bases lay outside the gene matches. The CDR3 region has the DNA TGTGCCAGCAGCTTAGTAGTAGTACAGGGGTTCAACACCGGGGAGCTGTTTTTT. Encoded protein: CASSLVVVQGFNTGELFF.

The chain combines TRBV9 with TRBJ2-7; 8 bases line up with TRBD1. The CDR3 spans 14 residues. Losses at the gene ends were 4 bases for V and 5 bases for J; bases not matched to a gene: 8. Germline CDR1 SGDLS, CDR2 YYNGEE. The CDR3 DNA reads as TGTGCCAGCAGCTCGGGACAGGTGTTCGACGAGCAGTACTTC. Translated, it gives CASSSGQVFDEQYF.

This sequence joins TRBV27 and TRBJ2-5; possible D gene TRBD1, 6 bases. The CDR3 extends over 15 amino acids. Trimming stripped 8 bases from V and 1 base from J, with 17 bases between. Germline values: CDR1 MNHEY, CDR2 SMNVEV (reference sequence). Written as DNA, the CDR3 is TGTGCCAGCCGACAAGCGGACAGTCGCCAAGAGACCCAGTACTTC. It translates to CASRQADSRQETQYF.

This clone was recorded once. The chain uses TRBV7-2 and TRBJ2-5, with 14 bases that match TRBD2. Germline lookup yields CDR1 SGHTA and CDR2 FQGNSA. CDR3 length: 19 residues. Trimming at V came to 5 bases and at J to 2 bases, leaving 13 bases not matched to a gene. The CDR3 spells CASSQPGGLAGGRQETQYF. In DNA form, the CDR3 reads TGTGCCAGCAGCCAACCCGGTGGACTAGCGGGAGGTAGGCAAGAGACCCAGTACTTC. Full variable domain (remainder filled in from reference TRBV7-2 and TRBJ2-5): GAGVSQSPSNKVTEKGKDVELRCDPISGHTALYWYRQSLGQGLEFLIYFQGNSAPDKSGLPSDRFSAERTGGSVSTLTIQRTQQEDSAVYLCASSQPGGLAGGRQETQYFGPGTRLLVL.

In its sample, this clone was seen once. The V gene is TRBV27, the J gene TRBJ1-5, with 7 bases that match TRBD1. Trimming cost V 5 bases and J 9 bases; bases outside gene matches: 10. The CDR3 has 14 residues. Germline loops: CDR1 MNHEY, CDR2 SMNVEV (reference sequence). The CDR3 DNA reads TGTGCCAGCAGTCCCGACAGGGCCTTTTGGCCCCAGCATTTT. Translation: CASSPDRAFWPQHF.

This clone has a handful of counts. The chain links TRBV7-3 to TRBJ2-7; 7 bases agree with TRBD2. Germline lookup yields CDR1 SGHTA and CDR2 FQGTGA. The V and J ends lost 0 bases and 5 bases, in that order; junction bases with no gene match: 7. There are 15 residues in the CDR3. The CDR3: CASSLTGGELDEQYF. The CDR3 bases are TGTGCCAGCAGCTTAACGGGAGGGGAGTTGGACGAGCAGTACTTC.

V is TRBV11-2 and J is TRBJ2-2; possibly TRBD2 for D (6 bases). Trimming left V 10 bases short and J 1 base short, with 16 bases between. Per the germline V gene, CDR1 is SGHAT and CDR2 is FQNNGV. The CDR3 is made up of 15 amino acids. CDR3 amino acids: CATGGVDWNTGELFF. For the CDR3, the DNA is TGTGCCACAGGAGGGGTAGATTGGAACACCGGGGAGCTGTTTTTT.

The CDR3 loop reads CASSRIAGTISYNEQFF. The CDR3 DNA follows: TGTGCCAGCAGTCGCATCGCCGGGACAATCTCCTACAATGAGCAGTTCTTC. The rearrangement joins TRBV27 to TRBJ2-1; weak D call: TRBD1 (6 bases). CDR3 size: 17 residues. From germline, CDR1 is MNHEY and CDR2 SMNVEV (reference sequence). V was shortened by 5 bases and J by 0 bases, with 17 bases between the two germline ends.

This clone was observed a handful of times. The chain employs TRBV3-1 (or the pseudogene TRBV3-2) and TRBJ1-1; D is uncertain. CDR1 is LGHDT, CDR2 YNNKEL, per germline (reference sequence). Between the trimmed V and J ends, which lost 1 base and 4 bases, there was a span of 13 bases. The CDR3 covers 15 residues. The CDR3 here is CASSQGRSPGTEAFF. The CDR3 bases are TGTGCCAGCAGCCAAGGGCGCAGCCCGGGCACTGAAGCTTTCTTT.

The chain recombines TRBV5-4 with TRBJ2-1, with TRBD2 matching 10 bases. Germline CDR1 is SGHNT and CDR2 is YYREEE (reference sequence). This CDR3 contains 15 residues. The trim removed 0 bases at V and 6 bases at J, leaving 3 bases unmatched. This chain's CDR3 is CASSLAASGSNEQFF. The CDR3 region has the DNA TGTGCCAGCAGCTTGGCTGCTAGCGGGAGCAATGAGCAGTTCTTC. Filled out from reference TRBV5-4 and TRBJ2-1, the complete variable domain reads ETGVTQSPTHLIKTRGQQVTLRCSSQSGHNTVSWYQQALGQGPQFIFQYYREEENGRGNFPPRFSGLQFPNYSSELNVNALELDDSALYLCASSLAASGSNEQFFGPGTRLTVL.

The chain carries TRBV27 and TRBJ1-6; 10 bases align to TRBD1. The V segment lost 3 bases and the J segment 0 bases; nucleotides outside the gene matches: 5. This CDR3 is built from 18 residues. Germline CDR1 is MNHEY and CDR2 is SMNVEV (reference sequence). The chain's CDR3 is CASSFKTGGGSYNSPLHF. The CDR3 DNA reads TGTGCCAGCAGTTTCAAGACAGGGGGCGGCTCCTATAATTCACCCCTCCACTTT.

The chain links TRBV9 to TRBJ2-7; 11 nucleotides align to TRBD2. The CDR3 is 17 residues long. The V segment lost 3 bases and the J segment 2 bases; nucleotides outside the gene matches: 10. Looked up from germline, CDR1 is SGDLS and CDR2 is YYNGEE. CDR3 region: CASSADRGLAEAYEQYF. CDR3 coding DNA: TGTGCCAGCAGCGCGGACAGGGGACTAGCGGAGGCCTACGAGCAGTACTTC.

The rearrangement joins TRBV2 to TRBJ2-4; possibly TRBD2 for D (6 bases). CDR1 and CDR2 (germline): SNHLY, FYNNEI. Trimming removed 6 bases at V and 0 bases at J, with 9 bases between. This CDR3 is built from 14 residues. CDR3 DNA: TGTGCCAGCAGGGAGGGGCTAGCCAAAAACATTCAGTACTTC. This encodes CASREGLAKNIQYF.

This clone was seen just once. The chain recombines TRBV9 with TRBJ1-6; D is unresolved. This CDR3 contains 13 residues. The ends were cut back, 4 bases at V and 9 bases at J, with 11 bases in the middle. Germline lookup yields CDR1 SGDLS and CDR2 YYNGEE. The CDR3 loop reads CASSTEVTSPLHF. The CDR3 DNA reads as TGTGCCAGCAGCACTGAGGTTACTTCACCCCTCCACTTT.

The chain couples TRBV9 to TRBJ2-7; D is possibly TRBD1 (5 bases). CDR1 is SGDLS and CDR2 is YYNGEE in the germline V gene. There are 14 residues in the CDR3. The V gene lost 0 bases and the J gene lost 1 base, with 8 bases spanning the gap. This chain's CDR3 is CASSVGPGSYEQYF. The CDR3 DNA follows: TGTGCCAGCAGCGTAGGTCCAGGGTCCTACGAGCAGTACTTC.

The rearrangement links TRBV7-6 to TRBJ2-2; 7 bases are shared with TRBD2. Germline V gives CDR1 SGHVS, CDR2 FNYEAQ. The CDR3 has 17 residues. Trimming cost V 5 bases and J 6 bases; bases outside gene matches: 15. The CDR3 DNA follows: TGTGCCAGCAGCCCCGATTCCCTGCGGGAGATGGCCGGGGAGCTGTTTTTT. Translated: CASSPDSLREMAGELFF.

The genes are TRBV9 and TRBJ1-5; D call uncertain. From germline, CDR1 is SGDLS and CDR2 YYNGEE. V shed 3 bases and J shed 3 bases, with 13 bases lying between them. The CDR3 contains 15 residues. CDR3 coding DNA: TGTGCCAGCAGCGCCTCCCCCGCGGACAATCAGCCCCAGCATTTT. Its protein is CASSASPADNQPQHF. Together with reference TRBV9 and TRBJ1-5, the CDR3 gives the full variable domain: DSGVTQTPKHLITATGQRVTLRCSPRSGDLSVYWYQQSLDQGLQFLIQYYNGEERAKGNILERFSAQQFPDLHSELNLSSLELGDSALYFCASSASPADNQPQHFGDGTRLSIL.

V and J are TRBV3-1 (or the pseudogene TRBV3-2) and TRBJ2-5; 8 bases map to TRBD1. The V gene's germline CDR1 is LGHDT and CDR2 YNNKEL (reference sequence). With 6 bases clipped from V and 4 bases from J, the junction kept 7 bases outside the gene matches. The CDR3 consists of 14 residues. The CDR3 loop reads CASSRQGYGETQYF. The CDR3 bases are TGTGCCAGCAGTCGACAGGGGTATGGAGAGACCCAGTACTTC.

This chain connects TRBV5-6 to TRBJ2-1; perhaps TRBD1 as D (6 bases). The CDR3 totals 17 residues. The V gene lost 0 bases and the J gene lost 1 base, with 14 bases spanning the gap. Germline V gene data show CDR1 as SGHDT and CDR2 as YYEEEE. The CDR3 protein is CASSLASGVGSYNEQFF. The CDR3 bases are TGTGCCAGCAGCTTGGCATCAGGGGTGGGGTCCTACAATGAGCAGTTCTTC.

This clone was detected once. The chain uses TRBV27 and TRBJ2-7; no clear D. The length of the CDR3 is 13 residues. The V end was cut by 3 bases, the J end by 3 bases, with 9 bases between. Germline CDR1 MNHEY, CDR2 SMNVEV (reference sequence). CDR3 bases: TGTGCCAGCAGTTTCGGAGTTAACTACGAGCAGTACTTC. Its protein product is CASSFGVNYEQYF.

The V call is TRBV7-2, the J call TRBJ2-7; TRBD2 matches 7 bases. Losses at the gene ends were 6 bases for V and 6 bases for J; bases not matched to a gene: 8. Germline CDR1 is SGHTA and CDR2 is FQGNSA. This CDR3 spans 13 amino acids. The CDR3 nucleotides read TGTGCCAGCAGGGTTATTTTAGCGGGCGAGCAGTACTTC. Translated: CASRVILAGEQYF.

The CDR3 coding sequence is TGTGCCAGCAGGACTCCCGGGACAGGGAATTCACCCCTCCACTTT. This gives the protein CASRTPGTGNSPLHF. J is TRBJ1-6 and V is TRBV2, with 9 nucleotides matching TRBD1. This CDR3 comprises 15 residues. Trimming cost V 6 bases and J 7 bases; bases outside gene matches: 7. Germline V gene sequence: CDR1 SNHLY, CDR2 FYNNEI.

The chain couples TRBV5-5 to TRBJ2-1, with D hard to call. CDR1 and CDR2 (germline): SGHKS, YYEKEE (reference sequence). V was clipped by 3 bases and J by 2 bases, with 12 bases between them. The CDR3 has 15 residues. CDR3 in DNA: TGTGCCAGCAGCTCCGCCAGGCTTCCCTACAATGAGCAGTTCTTC. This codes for CASSSARLPYNEQFF.

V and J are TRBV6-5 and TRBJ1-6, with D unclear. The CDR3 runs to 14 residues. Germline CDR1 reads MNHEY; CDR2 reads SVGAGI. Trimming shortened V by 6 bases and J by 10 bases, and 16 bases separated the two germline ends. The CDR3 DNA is TGTGCCAGCAGCAATCCGGGGTTCGGATCACCCCTCCACTTT. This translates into CASSNPGFGSPLHF.

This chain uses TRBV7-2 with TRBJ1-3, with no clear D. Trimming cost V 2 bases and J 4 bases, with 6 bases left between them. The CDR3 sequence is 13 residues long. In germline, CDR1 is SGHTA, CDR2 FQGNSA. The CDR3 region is CASSLMAGNTIYF. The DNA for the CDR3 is TGTGCCAGCAGCTTAATGGCCGGAAACACCATATATTTT.

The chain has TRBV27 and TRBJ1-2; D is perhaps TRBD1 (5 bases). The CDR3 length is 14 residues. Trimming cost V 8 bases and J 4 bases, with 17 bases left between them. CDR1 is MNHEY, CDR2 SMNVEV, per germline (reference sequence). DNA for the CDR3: TGTGCCAGCGCGGGGGGGGGACCTACCTATGGCTACACCTTC. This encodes CASAGGGPTYGYTF.

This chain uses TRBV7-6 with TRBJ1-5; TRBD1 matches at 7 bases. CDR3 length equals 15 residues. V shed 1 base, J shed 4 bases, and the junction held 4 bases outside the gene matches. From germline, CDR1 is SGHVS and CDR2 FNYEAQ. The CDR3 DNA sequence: TGTGCCAGCAGCTTAGGAGACAGGGAGAATCAGCCCCAGCATTTT. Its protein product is CASSLGDRENQPQHF.